Each of the 10 T cell receptor beta chains below was sequenced from the same sample in a study of blood T cell repertoires in COVID-19. Assay used: immunoSEQ multiplex PCR; TCRdb lists only in-frame clones, some missing. The table lists roughly 40,000 clones, over 70% of them singletons, with approximately 30% in the top ten. The specimen was peripheral blood. Receptor source: a man of 80 years or more with active or convalescent COVID-19.

The rearrangement links TRBV27 to TRBJ1-2; tentative D call: TRBD1 (6 bases). V was cut by 4 bases and J by 6 bases, with 27 bases left in between. Germline lookup yields CDR1 MNHEY and CDR2 SMNVEV (reference sequence). The CDR3 sequence is 18 residues long. The CDR3, as DNA: TGTGCCAGCAGTTCAGGCCCTGGAGGGGGGGGTTTAATTCATGGCTACACCTTC. Translated: CASSSGPGGGGLIHGYTF.

The J gene is TRBJ2-2, the V gene TRBV9, with 10 bases aligning to TRBD2. This CDR3 is built from 17 residues. V shed 2 bases, J shed 4 bases, and the junction held 8 bases outside the gene matches. CDR1 is SGDLS and CDR2 is YYNGEE in the germline V gene. The CDR3 bases are TGTGCCAGCAGCGTGCCAGCGGGAGGGCCAGTCACCGGGGAGCTGTTTTTT. Amino acids: CASSVPAGGPVTGELFF.

V and J are TRBV5-3 and TRBJ1-5; no clear D gene. TRBV5-3 is reported as an ORF; its role is uncertain. Deletions cut 1 base from V and 5 bases from J, with 7 bases between. The CDR3 extends over 13 amino acids. DNA for the CDR3: TGTGCCAGAAGCTTGATCGTTGATCAGCCCCAGCATTTT. It specifies CARSLIVDQPQHF.

The chain combines TRBV12-2 with TRBJ1-1. TRBV12-2 counts as a pseudogene. The CDR3 runs to 18 residues. The DNA of the CDR3 is TGTGCAAGTCGCTTAGAACGCGGACCCTGTATGGAGGACACTGAAGCTTTCTTT. Translation: CASRLERGPCMEDTEAFF.

This chain connects TRBV27 to TRBJ2-1; 7 bases line up with TRBD2. The CDR3 runs 17 residues. Germline V lookup: CDR1 MNHEY, CDR2 SMNVEV (reference sequence). V was pared by 0 bases and J by 9 bases, with 14 bases of the junction left unmatched. This chain's CDR3 is CASSLSGTMGGSSEQFF. In nucleotides, the CDR3 is TGTGCCAGCAGTTTATCCGGGACGATGGGCGGGAGTAGTGAGCAGTTCTTC.

This clone ranks as medium-sized. The gene calls are TRBV6-2 or TRBV6-3 and TRBJ2-2; 12 positions match TRBD2. V lost 2 bases and J lost 4; bases outside the gene matches: 5. Germline values: CDR1 MNHEY, CDR2 SVGEGT. There are 17 residues in the CDR3. CDR3 protein: CASSYLAGGPATGELFF. The CDR3 region has the DNA TGTGCCAGCAGTTACCTAGCGGGAGGGCCCGCCACCGGGGAGCTGTTTTTT.

This clone is medium-sized within its sample. V gene TRBV4-3 combines with J gene TRBJ2-3, with 8 bases that match TRBD2. The CDR3 sequence is 17 residues long. J lost 5 bases, V lost 3 bases, and 13 bases had no gene match. Germline V gene sequence: CDR1 LGHNA, CDR2 YSLEER. The CDR3 reads CASSHRAGGRRGDTQYF. CDR3 bases: TGCGCCAGCAGCCATCGCGCGGGGGGCCGGAGGGGAGATACGCAGTATTTT.

The chain links TRBV19 to TRBJ2-7; tentative D call: TRBD2 (7 bases). Trimming cost V 1 base and J 5 bases, with 12 bases left between them. The germline gives CDR1 LNHDA, CDR2 SQIVND (reference sequence). The CDR3 has 14 amino acids. CDR3 sequence reads: CASSIGGGVNEQYF. CDR3 coding DNA: TGTGCCAGTAGTATAGGAGGGGGGGTCAACGAGCAGTACTTC.

The gene calls are TRBV21-1 and TRBJ1-5; TRBD1, the table's D call, lacks a check against the DNA. TRBV21-1 is a pseudogene locus. The length of the CDR3 is 17 residues. CDR3 in amino acids: CASSKSYRTERDQPQHF. The CDR3 coding sequence is TGTGCCAGCAGCAAATCGTATAGGACAGAGAGGGATCAGCCCCAGCATTTT.

The CDR3 coding sequence is TGTGCCAGCACCCCGGGGGGCCGGTTCTACAATGAGCAGTTCTTC. It encodes CASTPGGRFYNEQFF. V gene TRBV7-2 combines with J gene TRBJ2-1; a possible D gene is TRBD2 (7 bases). The V end was cut by 7 bases, the J end by 3 bases, with 16 bases between. There are 15 residues in the CDR3. The germline V gene has CDR1 SGHTA and CDR2 FQGNSA.